The rows below give T cell receptor beta chains drawn from one sample of a study of spatial heterogeneity in lung cancer. MiXCR, run by TCRdb on the 5' RACE reads, gives a single entry per CDR3 protein. The table lists some 3,200 distinct CDR3 sequences, over 25% of them singletons. This sample comprised lung tumor tissue, obtained at surgery. These receptors all come from a female donor with early-stage non-small cell lung cancer. The CDR3 runs from the conserved cysteine through the conserved F or W. A D gene is named only where the DNA matches it firmly. Some rows have no size entry. The others give once, few or many, or a class for an expanded clone.

clone size,J gene,V gene,D gene,CDR3 DNA,CDR3 protein
NA,TRBJ2-1,TRBV2,TRBD1,TGTGCCAGCACCCATCTAGAGACAGGGGACAATGAGCAGTTCTTC,CASTHLETGDNEQFF
NA,TRBJ2-1,TRBV7-2,NA,TGTGCCAGCAGCTTACTCTCGGGGGGCAGGTTCGATGAGCAGTTCTTC,CASSLLSGGRFDEQFF
few,TRBJ2-1,TRBV3-1,TRBD1,TGTGCCAGCAGCCCATTACAGGGGGCCCACAATGAGCAGTTCTTC,CASSPLQGAHNEQFF
few,TRBJ2-5,TRBV19,NA,TGTGCCAGTAGTCGGGATTGGGGAGAGACCCAGTACTTC,CASSRDWGETQYF
NA,TRBJ2-1,TRBV6-1,NA,TGTGCCAGCAGTGAGTCCCCTAGACCCTACAATGAGCAGTTCTTC,CASSESPRPYNEQFF
large,TRBJ1-1,TRBV28,TRBD1,TGTGCCAGCAGTTTTCGGGACAGGGACTACACTGAAGCTTTCTTT,CASSFRDRDYTEAFF
medium-sized,TRBJ1-3,TRBV4-2,NA,TGTGCCAGCAGCCAAGAATTAGGGGTTGGGTCCTCTGGAAACACCATATATTTT,CASSQELGVGSSGNTIYF
medium-sized,TRBJ2-3,TRBV11-2,NA,TGTGCCAGCAGCTTAGATCTGTCGGGGGGCACAGATACGCAGTATTTT,CASSLDLSGGTDTQYF
medium-sized,TRBJ2-7,TRBV6-6,NA,TGTGCCAGCAGTTATCAGCGGCAACTGGGGCAGTACTTC,CASSYQRQLGQYF
large,TRBJ1-1,TRBV6-2/TRBV6-3,NA,TGTGCCAGCAGCCGCGGAACAGTCATGGAGGCTTTCTTT,CASSRGTVMEAFF
NA,TRBJ2-2,TRBV25-1,NA,TGTGCCAGCAGTGGGCCTGCACAGGGTGCCGGGGAGCTGTTTTTT,CASSGPAQGAGELFF
once,TRBJ2-7,TRBV29-1,NA,TGCAGCGTTGGACAGGACTACGAGCAGTACTTC,CSVGQDYEQYF
large,TRBJ2-7,TRBV7-9,TRBD1,TGTGCCAGCAGCTTCGGACAGGGGCTGGAGGACGAGCAGTACTTC,CASSFGQGLEDEQYF
few,TRBJ2-2,TRBV5-1,NA,TGCGCCAGCAGCCCCCTGACGGTAGACTCCGGGGAGCTGTTTTTT,CASSPLTVDSGELFF
many,TRBJ1-1,TRBV6-1,NA,TGTGCCAGCATTTCAGGGAGTTCGGTCACTGAAGCTTTCTTT,CASISGSSVTEAFF
few,TRBJ2-7,TRBV27,NA,TGTGCCAGCAGTTTCCTGGGGGAGCAGTACTTC,CASSFLGEQYF
NA,TRBJ2-7,TRBV29-1,TRBD2,TGCAGCGTTGCTTCACGGGGGGGATACGAGCAGTACTTC,CSVASRGGYEQYF